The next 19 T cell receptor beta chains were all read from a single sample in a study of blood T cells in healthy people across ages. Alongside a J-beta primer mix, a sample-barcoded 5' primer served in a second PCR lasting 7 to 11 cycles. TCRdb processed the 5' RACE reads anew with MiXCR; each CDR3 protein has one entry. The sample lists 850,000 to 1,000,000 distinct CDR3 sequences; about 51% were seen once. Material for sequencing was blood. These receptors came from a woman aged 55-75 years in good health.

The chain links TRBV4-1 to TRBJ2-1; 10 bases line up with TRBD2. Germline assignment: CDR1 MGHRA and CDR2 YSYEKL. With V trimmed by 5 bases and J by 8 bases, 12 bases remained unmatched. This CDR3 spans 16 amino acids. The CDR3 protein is CASSAEAGGPLYEQFF. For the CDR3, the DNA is TGCGCCAGCAGCGCCGAAGCGGGAGGGCCTTTATATGAGCAGTTCTTC.

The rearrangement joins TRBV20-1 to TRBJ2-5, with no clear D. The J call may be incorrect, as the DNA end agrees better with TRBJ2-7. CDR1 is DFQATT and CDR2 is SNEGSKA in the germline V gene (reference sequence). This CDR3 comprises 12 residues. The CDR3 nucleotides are TGCAGTGCTAGAGATCAAGTCGACGAGCAGTACTTC. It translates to CSARDQVDEQYF.

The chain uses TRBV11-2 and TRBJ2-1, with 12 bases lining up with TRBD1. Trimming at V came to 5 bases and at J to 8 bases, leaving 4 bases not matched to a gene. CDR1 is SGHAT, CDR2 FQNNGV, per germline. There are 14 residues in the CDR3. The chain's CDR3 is CASSVGTGGDEQFF. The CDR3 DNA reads TGTGCCAGCAGCGTAGGGACAGGGGGCGATGAGCAGTTCTTC.

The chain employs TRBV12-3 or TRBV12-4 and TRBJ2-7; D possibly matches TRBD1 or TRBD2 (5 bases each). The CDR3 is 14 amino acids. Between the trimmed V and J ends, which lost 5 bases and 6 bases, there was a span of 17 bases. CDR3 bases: TGTGCCAGCAGTGCCTCCGGGACCCCTCTCGAGCAGTACTTC. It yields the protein CASSASGTPLEQYF.

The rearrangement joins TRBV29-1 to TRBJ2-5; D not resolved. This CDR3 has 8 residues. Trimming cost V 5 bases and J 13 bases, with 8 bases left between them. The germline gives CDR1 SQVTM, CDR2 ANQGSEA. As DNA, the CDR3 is TGCAGCGTTCCAACAGCGTACTTC. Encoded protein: CSVPTAYF. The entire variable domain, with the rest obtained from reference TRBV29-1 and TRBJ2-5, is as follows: SAVISQKPSRDICQRGTSLTIQCQVDSQVTMMFWYRQQPGQSLTLIATANQGSEATYESGFVIDKFPISRPNLTFSTLTVSNMSPEDSSIYLCSVPTAYFGPGTRLLVL.

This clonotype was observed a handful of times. The CDR3, as DNA: TGTGCCAGCGGGCAGGGGGCAAACACCTACGAGCAGTACTTC. It yields the protein CASGQGANTYEQYF. This rearrangement joins TRBV12-3 or TRBV12-4 to TRBJ2-7; 8 nucleotides agree with TRBD1. The CDR3 is made up of 14 amino acids. V shed 8 bases, J shed 2 bases, and the junction held 8 bases outside the gene matches.

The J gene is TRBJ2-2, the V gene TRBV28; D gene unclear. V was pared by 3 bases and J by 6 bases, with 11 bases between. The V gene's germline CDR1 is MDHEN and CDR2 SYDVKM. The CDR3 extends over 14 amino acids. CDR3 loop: CASSLTDGAGELFF. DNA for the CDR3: TGTGCCAGCAGTTTGACTGACGGCGCCGGGGAGCTGTTTTTT.

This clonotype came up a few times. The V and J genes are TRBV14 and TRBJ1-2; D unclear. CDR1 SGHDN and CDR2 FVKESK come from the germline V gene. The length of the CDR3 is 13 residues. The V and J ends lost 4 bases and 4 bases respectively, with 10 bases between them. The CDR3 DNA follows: TGTGCCAGCAGCCCAAGGGAGACCTATGGCTACACCTTC. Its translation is CASSPRETYGYTF.

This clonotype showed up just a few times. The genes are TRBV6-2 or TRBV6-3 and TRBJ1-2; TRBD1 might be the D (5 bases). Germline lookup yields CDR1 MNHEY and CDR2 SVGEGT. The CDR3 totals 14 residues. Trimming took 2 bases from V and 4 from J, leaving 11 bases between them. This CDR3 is CASSYRGGGYGYTF. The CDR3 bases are TGTGCCAGCAGTTACAGGGGAGGCGGCTATGGCTACACCTTC.

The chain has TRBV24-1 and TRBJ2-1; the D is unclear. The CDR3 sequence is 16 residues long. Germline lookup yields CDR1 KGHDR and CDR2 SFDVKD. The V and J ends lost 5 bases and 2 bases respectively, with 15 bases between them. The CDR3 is CATSGVVSKTYNEQFF. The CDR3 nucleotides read TGTGCCACCAGTGGTGTAGTGTCGAAAACCTACAATGAGCAGTTCTTC.

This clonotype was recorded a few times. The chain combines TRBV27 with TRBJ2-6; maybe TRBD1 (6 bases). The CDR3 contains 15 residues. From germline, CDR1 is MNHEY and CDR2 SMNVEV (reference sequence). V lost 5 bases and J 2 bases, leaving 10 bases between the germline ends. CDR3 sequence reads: CASSPWGPGANVLTF. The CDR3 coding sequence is TGTGCCAGCAGTCCTTGGGGGCCTGGGGCCAACGTCCTGACTTTC.

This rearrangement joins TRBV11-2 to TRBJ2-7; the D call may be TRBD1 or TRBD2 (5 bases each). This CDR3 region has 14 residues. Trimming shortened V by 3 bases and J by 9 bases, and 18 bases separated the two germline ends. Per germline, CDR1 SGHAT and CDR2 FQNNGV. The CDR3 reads CASSLWTGTPGQYF. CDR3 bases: TGTGCCAGCAGCTTGTGGACCGGGACCCCCGGGCAGTACTTC.

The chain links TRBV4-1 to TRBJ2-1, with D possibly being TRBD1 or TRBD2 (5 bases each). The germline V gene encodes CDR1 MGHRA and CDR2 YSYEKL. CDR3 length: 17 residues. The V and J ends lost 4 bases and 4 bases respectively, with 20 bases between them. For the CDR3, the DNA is TGCGCCAGCAGCCCTAGGGACGGCGGGCAACGATACAATGAGCAGTTCTTC. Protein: CASSPRDGGQRYNEQFF.

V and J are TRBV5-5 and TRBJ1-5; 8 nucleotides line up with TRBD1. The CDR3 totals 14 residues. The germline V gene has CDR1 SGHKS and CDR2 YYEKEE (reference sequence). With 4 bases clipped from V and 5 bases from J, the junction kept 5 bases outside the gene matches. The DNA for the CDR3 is TGTGCCAGCAGCCTGGACAGGGCCGATCAGCCCCAGCATTTT. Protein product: CASSLDRADQPQHF.

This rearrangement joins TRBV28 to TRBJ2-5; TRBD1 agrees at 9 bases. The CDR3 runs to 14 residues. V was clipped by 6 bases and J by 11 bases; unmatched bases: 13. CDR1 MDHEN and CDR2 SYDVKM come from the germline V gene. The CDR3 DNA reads TGTGCCAGCAGCCTAACGGGACAGGGCATGGAGCAGTACTTC. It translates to CASSLTGQGMEQYF.

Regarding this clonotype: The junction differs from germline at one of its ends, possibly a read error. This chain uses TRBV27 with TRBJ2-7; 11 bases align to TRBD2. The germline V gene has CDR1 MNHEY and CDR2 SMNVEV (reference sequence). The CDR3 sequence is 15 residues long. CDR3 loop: CASSLGTSGIYERYF. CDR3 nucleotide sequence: TGTGCCAGCAGTCTCGGGACTAGCGGTATCTACGAGCGGTACTTC.

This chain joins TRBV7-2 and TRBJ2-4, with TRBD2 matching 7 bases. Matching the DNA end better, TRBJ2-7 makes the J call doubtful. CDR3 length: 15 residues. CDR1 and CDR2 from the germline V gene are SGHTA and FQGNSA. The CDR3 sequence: CASSSAGGTIYEQYF. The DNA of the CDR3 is TGTGCCAGCAGCTCAGCGGGTGGGACTATATACGAGCAGTACTTC.

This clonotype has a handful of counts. The CDR3 sequence: CASSRAGLKETQYF. CDR3 nucleotides: TGTGCCAGCAGCCGAGCGGGGCTTAAAGAGACCCAGTACTTC. This chain links TRBV12-3 or TRBV12-4 with TRBJ2-5, with 7 bases matching TRBD2. The CDR3 has 14 amino acids. The V segment lost 6 bases and the J segment 3 bases; nucleotides outside the gene matches: 7.

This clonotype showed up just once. CDR3: CASSRSGAAIDTQYF. The CDR3 DNA reads as TGTGCCAGCAGCCGTAGTGGGGCGGCGATTGATACGCAGTATTTT. J is TRBJ2-3 and V is TRBV7-9; possible D gene TRBD1, 5 bases. The germline V gene encodes CDR1 SEHNR and CDR2 FQNEAQ (reference sequence). The length of the CDR3 is 15 residues. V lost 5 bases and J 6 bases, leaving 18 bases between the germline ends.